These 31 T cell receptor beta chains were sequenced from one sample in a study of T-cell reconstitution after alpha-beta-depleted transplantation in children. Researchers prepared the TCRbeta library using unique molecular identifiers, the study reports. TCRdb reanalysed the PCR reads using MiXCR and keeps one entry per CDR3 protein. The data hold about 420,000 distinct CDR3 sequences, with around 15% observed a single time. The sample here was PBMCs, mostly from graft donor cells, taken 360 days after TCRalphabeta/CD19-depleted stem cell transplant. Receptor source: a boy under two years old who had a stem cell transplant for Wiskott-Aldrich syndrome, so the T cells may come from the graft donor.

This clonotype occurred a few times. The chain recombines TRBV29-1 with TRBJ2-1; TRBD1 might be the D (5 bases). Trimming left V 7 bases short and J 7 bases short, with 11 bases between. The CDR3 is made up of 11 amino acids. Germline lookup yields CDR1 SQVTM and CDR2 ANQGSEA. The CDR3 sequence is CSASPGNEQFF. CDR3 in DNA: TGCAGCGCCTCGCCAGGGAATGAGCAGTTCTTC.

This clonotype was seen more than once but under ten times. The rearrangement uses TRBV5-1 and TRBJ2-7, with unresolved D. Germline assignment: CDR1 SGHRS and CDR2 YFSETQ. The CDR3 length is 11 residues. The V and J ends lost 4 bases and 6 bases respectively, with 8 bases between them. Written as DNA, the CDR3 is TGCGCCAGCAGCAACGAGGCCGAGCAGTACTTC. Translating gives CASSNEAEQYF.

This clonotype has just a few counts. This chain links TRBV10-1 with TRBJ2-2; weak D call: TRBD1 (6 bases). The germline V gene has CDR1 WNHNN and CDR2 SYGVQD (reference sequence). The CDR3 is 12 residues long. V dropped 7 bases and J dropped 3 bases, with 6 bases sitting between them. The CDR3 DNA reads as TGCGCCAGCAAGGGGGACACCGGGGAGCTGTTTTTT. Translated: CASKGDTGELFF.

The chain recombines TRBV12-3 or TRBV12-4 with TRBJ2-3; 7 nucleotides line up with TRBD1. CDR3 size: 14 residues. Trimming removed 5 bases from V and 11 bases from J; junction bases left unmatched: 13. CDR3 nucleotides: TGTGCCAGCAGTCGCAAATTACAGGGGAACGGGCAGTATTTT. This translates into CASSRKLQGNGQYF.

The rearrangement joins TRBV30 to TRBJ2-7, with TRBD2 as a possible D gene (5 bases). CDR1 and CDR2 from the germline V gene are GTSNPN and SVGIG (reference sequence). The V end was cut by 2 bases, the J end by 3 bases, with 8 bases between. The CDR3 is 12 amino acids. The CDR3 DNA follows: TGTGCCTGGAGTCTGAGCGGCTACGAGCAGTACTTC. Encoded protein: CAWSLSGYEQYF.

The V call is TRBV6-1, the J call TRBJ1-6, with TRBD1 as a possible D gene (5 bases). Per the germline V gene, CDR1 is MNHNS and CDR2 is SASEGT. CDR3 length: 15 amino acids. V was clipped by 6 bases and J by 8 bases, with 17 bases between them. The CDR3 sequence is CASSHGGQGDSPLHF. Here the CDR3 DNA reads TGTGCCAGCAGCCACGGGGGTCAGGGTGATTCACCCCTCCACTTT.

This clonotype appeared a few times. The chain employs TRBV27 and TRBJ1-5; D perhaps matches TRBD1 (6 bases). The CDR3 covers 13 residues. Per the germline V gene, CDR1 is MNHEY and CDR2 is SMNVEV (reference sequence). Trimming cost V 3 bases and J 7 bases, with 10 bases left between them. The DNA of the CDR3 is TGTGCCAGCAGTTTTGGGGGGGCCCAGCCCCAGCATTTT. It is translated as CASSFGGAQPQHF.

This clonotype was detected only a few times. The rearrangement uses TRBV18 and TRBJ1-6, with 8 bases fitting TRBD1. CDR1 and CDR2 (germline): KGHSH, LQKENI. Trimming cost V 4 bases and J 7 bases; bases outside gene matches: 3. CDR3 length: 14 amino acids. The CDR3 DNA reads TGTGCCAGCTCACGGGACAGGCTAAATTCACCCCTCCACTTT. Its protein product is CASSRDRLNSPLHF.

The rearrangement links TRBV2 to TRBJ2-1; D unclear. The germline CDR1 and CDR2 sequences are SNHLY and FYNNEI. The germline V and J ends were trimmed by 3 bases and 9 bases, with 9 bases remaining between them. The CDR3 consists of 12 residues. The CDR3 DNA sequence: TGTGCCAGCAGTGATGCTCACCGTGAGCAGTTCTTC. Residues: CASSDAHREQFF.

This clonotype was recorded a few times. The genes are TRBV29-1 and TRBJ2-3; tentative D call: TRBD1 (6 bases). Germline CDR1 and CDR2: SQVTM and ANQGSEA. The CDR3 extends over 17 amino acids. The V and J ends lost 1 base and 0 bases respectively, with 17 bases between them. The CDR3 sequence is CSVEGTQGLTSTDTQYF. The CDR3 DNA follows: TGCAGCGTTGAAGGTACACAGGGTCTGACTAGCACAGATACGCAGTATTTT.

The chain has TRBV4-1 and TRBJ1-4; D perhaps matches TRBD1 (6 bases). Trimming shortened V by 1 base and J by 7 bases, and 19 bases separated the two germline ends. Germline assignment: CDR1 MGHRA and CDR2 YSYEKL. This CDR3 has 17 residues. In DNA, the CDR3 is TGCGCCAGCAGCCAAGGTTCTGGGGGGCATTGGGGTGAAAAACTGTTTTTT. Amino acids: CASSQGSGGHWGEKLFF.

This clonotype was counted a few times. This rearrangement joins TRBV20-1 to TRBJ1-5; D is possibly TRBD1 (5 bases). Germline V CDR1 and CDR2: DFQATT, SNEGSKA (reference sequence). V lost 5 bases to trimming and J lost 6 bases, with 11 bases between them. The CDR3 contains 12 residues. Here the CDR3 reads CSAALGGQPQHF. DNA of the CDR3: TGCAGTGCTGCCCTCGGGGGTCAGCCCCAGCATTTT.

This rearrangement joins TRBV20-1 to TRBJ2-7; D may correspond to TRBD1 or TRBD2 (5 bases each). Germline values: CDR1 DFQATT, CDR2 SNEGSKA (reference sequence). V was shortened by 3 bases and J by 5 bases, with 11 bases between the two germline ends. CDR3 length: 12 residues. As DNA, the CDR3 is TGCAGTGCTAGGGGACGTAGGGACGAGCAGTACTTC. Translated: CSARGRRDEQYF.

This clonotype has only a few counts. This chain links TRBV12-3 or TRBV12-4 with TRBJ2-3; weak D call: TRBD1 (6 bases). V lost 7 bases to trimming and J lost 2 bases, with 16 bases between them. This CDR3 comprises 15 residues. The CDR3 DNA follows: TGTGCCAGCAACCCAGGGGATCATTACACAGATACGCAGTATTTT. Translation: CASNPGDHYTDTQYF.

This clonotype was detected a few times. This chain links TRBV7-9 with TRBJ2-6; weak D call: TRBD1 (5 bases). In germline, CDR1 is SEHNR, CDR2 FQNEAQ (reference sequence). The CDR3 length is 16 residues. Trimming cost V 3 bases and J 0 bases, with 9 bases left between them. CDR3 sequence: CASSFPGISGANVLTF. In DNA form, the CDR3 reads TGTGCCAGCAGCTTTCCAGGGATCTCTGGGGCCAACGTCCTGACTTTC.

Only a few counts were recorded for this clonotype. This chain links TRBV12-3 or TRBV12-4 with TRBJ2-2; D is unclear. V shed 2 bases and J shed 7 bases, with 8 bases lying between them. This CDR3 contains 13 residues. The CDR3 region is CASSLFDHGELFF. CDR3 bases: TGTGCCAGCAGTTTATTCGACCACGGGGAGCTGTTTTTT.

This clonotype has just a few counts. V is TRBV7-9 and J is TRBJ2-1; D is ambiguous. The germline V gene has CDR1 SEHNR and CDR2 FQNEAQ (reference sequence). The ends were cut back, 3 bases at V and 7 bases at J, with 10 bases in the middle. The CDR3 spans 13 residues. This CDR3 is CASSFGEGNEQFF. CDR3 DNA sequence: TGTGCCAGCAGCTTTGGGGAAGGGAATGAGCAGTTCTTC.

This clonotype turned up a few times. The chain uses TRBV6-5 and TRBJ1-1, with no clear D. The CDR3 contains 13 residues. Germline V lookup: CDR1 MNHEY, CDR2 SVGAGI. Trimming removed 1 base at V and 1 base at J, with 4 bases between. The CDR3 here is CASSYFRNTEAFF. In nucleotides, the CDR3 is TGTGCCAGCAGTTACTTCCGGAACACTGAAGCTTTCTTT.

The chain carries TRBV7-2 and TRBJ2-1; 10 nucleotides line up with TRBD2. The CDR3 consists of 16 residues. Germline trimming cut 1 base from V and 2 bases from J; bases unmatched to any gene: 2. The germline gives CDR1 SGHTA, CDR2 FQGNSA. DNA of the CDR3: TGTGCCAGCAGCTTAGAAGCGGGAGGGGCCTACAATGAGCAGTTCTTC. Residues: CASSLEAGGAYNEQFF.

This chain links TRBV20-1 with TRBJ2-1; TRBD2 matches at 10 bases. Looked up from germline, CDR1 is DFQATT and CDR2 is SNEGSKA (reference sequence). The CDR3 contains 15 residues. Trimming removed 1 base from V and 4 bases from J; junction bases left unmatched: 4. CDR3 nucleotide sequence: TGCAGTGCTAGAGGAAAACTAGCGGGATACAATGAGCAGTTCTTC. This gives the protein CSARGKLAGYNEQFF.

This clonotype was seen more than once but under ten times. V gene TRBV12-3 or TRBV12-4 combines with J gene TRBJ2-7; maybe TRBD1 (5 bases). The V end lost 2 bases, the J end lost 0 bases, and 8 bases lay between the germline ends. The CDR3 length is 14 residues. This CDR3 reads CASSLRGNSYEQYF. CDR3 sequence (DNA): TGTGCCAGCAGTTTAAGGGGTAACTCCTACGAGCAGTACTTC.

CDR3 loop: CASSISGGALNEQFF. DNA for the CDR3: TGTGCCAGTAGTATTAGCGGGGGGGCCCTCAATGAGCAGTTCTTC. The chain has TRBV19 and TRBJ2-1; 11 bases line up with TRBD2. CDR1 and CDR2 from the germline V gene are LNHDA and SQIVND (reference sequence). V lost 3 bases to trimming and J lost 6 bases; unmatched junction nucleotides: 4. The CDR3 contains 15 residues.

This clonotype was detected once. The CDR3 protein is CATKQGEYTEAFF. The DNA for the CDR3 is TGTGCCACCAAACAGGGGGAGTACACTGAAGCTTTCTTT. J is TRBJ1-1 and V is TRBV27; 8 nucleotides match TRBD1. With 10 bases clipped from V and 3 bases from J, the junction kept 7 bases outside the gene matches. The germline V gene has CDR1 MNHEY and CDR2 SMNVEV (reference sequence). The CDR3 runs to 13 residues.

There are a few counts of this clonotype. The chain links TRBV29-1 to TRBJ2-2; TRBD2 matches 7 bases. Losses at the gene ends were 4 bases for V and 4 bases for J; bases not matched to a gene: 6. This CDR3 comprises 14 residues. CDR1 and CDR2 from the germline V gene are SQVTM and ANQGSEA. The CDR3 region is CSVVRGGSTGELFF. Written as DNA, the CDR3 is TGCAGCGTTGTAAGAGGCGGGAGCACCGGGGAGCTGTTTTTT.

This clonotype was recorded a few times. This sequence joins TRBV7-9 and TRBJ1-1; 8 bases fit TRBD1. Germline CDR1 SEHNR, CDR2 FQNEAQ (reference sequence). The trim removed 3 bases at V and 4 bases at J, leaving 13 bases unmatched. The CDR3 runs to 17 residues. The CDR3: CASSFPGQGVRGTEAFF. In DNA form, the CDR3 reads TGTGCCAGCAGCTTTCCCGGACAGGGTGTCCGAGGCACTGAAGCTTTCTTT.

The chain couples TRBV5-1 to TRBJ2-1; 7 bases map to TRBD2. The germline V gene encodes CDR1 SGHRS and CDR2 YFSETQ. V shed 3 bases, J shed 4 bases, and the junction held 10 bases outside the gene matches. The CDR3 totals 16 residues. CDR3 bases: TGCGCCAGCAGCTCCTTAGCGGGTGCCCGTTACAATGAGCAGTTCTTC. This sequence encodes CASSSLAGARYNEQFF.

The chain employs TRBV20-1 and TRBJ1-3; D may be TRBD1 (5 bases). Trimming stripped 6 bases from V and 4 bases from J, with 10 bases between. This CDR3 is built from 12 residues. The germline CDR1 and CDR2 sequences are DFQATT and SNEGSKA (reference sequence). CDR3 nucleotide sequence: TGCAGTGCCGCGGGACCCGGAAACACCATATATTTT. Protein: CSAAGPGNTIYF.

This clonotype turned up a few times. The rearrangement joins TRBV20-1 to TRBJ2-1; no clear D. V dropped 3 bases and J dropped 6 bases, with 9 bases sitting between them. The CDR3 has 12 amino acids. Germline loops: CDR1 DFQATT, CDR2 SNEGSKA (reference sequence). DNA for the CDR3: TGCAGTGCTAGCTTGGTATCCAATGAGCAGTTCTTC. Its protein is CSASLVSNEQFF.

This clonotype was seen a few times. The V call is TRBV19, the J call TRBJ2-1; 9 bases fit TRBD2. This CDR3 has 16 residues. Germline loops: CDR1 LNHDA, CDR2 SQIVND (reference sequence). V lost 5 bases to trimming and J lost 8 bases; unmatched junction nucleotides: 13. DNA for the CDR3: TGTGCCAGTAGTCGGAAGATAGCGGGAGTATATGATGAGCAGTTCTTC. It specifies CASSRKIAGVYDEQFF.

In its sample, this clonotype was seen a few times. CDR3 region: CATSRERAGRDTQYF. CDR3 nucleotide sequence: TGTGCCACCAGCAGAGAGAGGGCAGGTCGGGATACGCAGTATTTT. The V call is TRBV15, the J call TRBJ2-3; D may be TRBD2 (5 bases). The CDR3 loop spans 15 amino acids. V lost 0 bases and J lost 6, with 13 bases in between. Germline V gene sequence: CDR1 LNHNV, CDR2 YYDKDF (reference sequence).

The gene calls are TRBV5-1 and TRBJ2-3, with 11 positions matching TRBD1. The CDR3 has 17 amino acids. The trim removed 1 base at V and 4 bases at J, leaving 8 bases unmatched. Germline assignment: CDR1 SGHRS and CDR2 YFSETQ. The CDR3 DNA sequence: TGCGCCAGCAGCTTGCGAGGACAGGGGGCTTCAGCAGATACGCAGTATTTT. It specifies CASSLRGQGASADTQYF.